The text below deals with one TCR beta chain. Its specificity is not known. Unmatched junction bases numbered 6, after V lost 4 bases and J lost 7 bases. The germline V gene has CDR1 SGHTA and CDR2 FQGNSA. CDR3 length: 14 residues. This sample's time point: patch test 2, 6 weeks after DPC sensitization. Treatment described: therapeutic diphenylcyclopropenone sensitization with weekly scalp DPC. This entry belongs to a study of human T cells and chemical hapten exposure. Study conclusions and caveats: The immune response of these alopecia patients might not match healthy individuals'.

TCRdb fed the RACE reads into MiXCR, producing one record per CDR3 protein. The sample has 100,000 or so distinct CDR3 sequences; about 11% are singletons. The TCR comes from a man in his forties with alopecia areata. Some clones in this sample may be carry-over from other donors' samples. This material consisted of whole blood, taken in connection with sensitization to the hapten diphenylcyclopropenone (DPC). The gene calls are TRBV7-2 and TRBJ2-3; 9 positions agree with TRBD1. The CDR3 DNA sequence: TGTGCCAGCAGCTCGGGACAGGGCGTAAATACGCAGTATTTT. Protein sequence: CASSSGQGVNTQYF.